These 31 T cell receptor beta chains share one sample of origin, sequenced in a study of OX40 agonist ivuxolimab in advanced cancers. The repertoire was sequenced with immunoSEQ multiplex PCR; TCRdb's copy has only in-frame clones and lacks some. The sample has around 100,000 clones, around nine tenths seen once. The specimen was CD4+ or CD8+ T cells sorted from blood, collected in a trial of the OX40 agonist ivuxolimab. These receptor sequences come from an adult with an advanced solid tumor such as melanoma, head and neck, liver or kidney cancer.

The CDR3 sequence is CASSLASSGSLYEQYF. As DNA, the CDR3 is TGTGCCAGCAGCTTAGCGTCTAGCGGGAGCCTCTACGAGCAGTACTTC. The rearrangement uses TRBV7-2 and TRBJ2-7; 10 nucleotides line up with TRBD2. V shed 0 bases and J 3 bases; nucleotides not matched to a gene: 5. The germline V gene encodes CDR1 SGHTA and CDR2 FQGNSA. The length of the CDR3 is 16 residues.

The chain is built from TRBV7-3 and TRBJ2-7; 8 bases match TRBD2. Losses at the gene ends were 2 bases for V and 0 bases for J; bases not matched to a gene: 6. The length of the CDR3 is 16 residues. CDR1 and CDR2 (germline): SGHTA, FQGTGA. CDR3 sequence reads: CASSLSPTSGSYEQYF. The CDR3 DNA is TGTGCCAGCAGCTTATCTCCCACTAGCGGCTCCTACGAGCAGTACTTC.

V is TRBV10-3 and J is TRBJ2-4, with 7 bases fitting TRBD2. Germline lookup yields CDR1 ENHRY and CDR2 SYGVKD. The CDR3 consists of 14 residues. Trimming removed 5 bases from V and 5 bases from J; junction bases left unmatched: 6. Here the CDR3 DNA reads TGTGCCATCAGTCGGGGGAGGGGACAAAACATTCAGTACTTC. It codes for CAISRGRGQNIQYF.

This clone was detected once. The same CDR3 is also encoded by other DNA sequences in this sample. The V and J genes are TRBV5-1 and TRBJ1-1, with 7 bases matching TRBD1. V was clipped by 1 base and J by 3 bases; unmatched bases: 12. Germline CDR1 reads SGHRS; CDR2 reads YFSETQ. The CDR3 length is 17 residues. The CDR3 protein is CASSLRGRTQGDTEAFF. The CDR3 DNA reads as TGCGCCAGCAGCTTGCGTGGACGAACCCAGGGGGACACTGAAGCTTTCTTT.

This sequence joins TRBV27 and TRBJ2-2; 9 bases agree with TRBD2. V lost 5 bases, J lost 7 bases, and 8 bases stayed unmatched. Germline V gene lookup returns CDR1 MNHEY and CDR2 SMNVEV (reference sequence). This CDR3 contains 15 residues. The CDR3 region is CASSRNSGSLGELFF. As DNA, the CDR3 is TGTGCCAGCAGTCGAAATAGCGGGAGCCTCGGGGAGCTGTTTTTT.

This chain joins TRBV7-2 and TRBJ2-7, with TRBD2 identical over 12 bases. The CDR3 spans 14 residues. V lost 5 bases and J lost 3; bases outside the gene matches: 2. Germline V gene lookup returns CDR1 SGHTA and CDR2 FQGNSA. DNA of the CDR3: TGTGCCAGCAGCCGACTAGCGGGAGTCTACGAGCAGTACTTC. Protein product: CASSRLAGVYEQYF.

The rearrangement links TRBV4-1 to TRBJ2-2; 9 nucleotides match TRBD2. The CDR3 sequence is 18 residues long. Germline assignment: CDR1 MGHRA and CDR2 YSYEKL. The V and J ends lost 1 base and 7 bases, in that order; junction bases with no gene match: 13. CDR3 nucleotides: TGCGCCAGCAGCCAAGGAGGTGGTCGGCGGGAGGGCGGCGGGGAGCTGTTTTTT. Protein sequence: CASSQGGGRREGGGELFF.

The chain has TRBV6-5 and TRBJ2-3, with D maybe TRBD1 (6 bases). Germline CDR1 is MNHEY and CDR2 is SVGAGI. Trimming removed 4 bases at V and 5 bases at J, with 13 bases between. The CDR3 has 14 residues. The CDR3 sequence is CASSSGHGGDTQYF. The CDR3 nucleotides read TGTGCCAGCAGTTCGGGACATGGGGGAGATACGCAGTATTTT.

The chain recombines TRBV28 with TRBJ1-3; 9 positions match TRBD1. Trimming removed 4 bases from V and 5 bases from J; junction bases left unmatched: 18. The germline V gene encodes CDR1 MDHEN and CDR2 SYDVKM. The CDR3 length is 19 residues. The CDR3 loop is CASSSVGGQGISERNTIYF. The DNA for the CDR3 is TGTGCCAGCAGTTCGGTGGGGGGACAGGGTATTTCGGAGCGAAACACCATATATTTT.

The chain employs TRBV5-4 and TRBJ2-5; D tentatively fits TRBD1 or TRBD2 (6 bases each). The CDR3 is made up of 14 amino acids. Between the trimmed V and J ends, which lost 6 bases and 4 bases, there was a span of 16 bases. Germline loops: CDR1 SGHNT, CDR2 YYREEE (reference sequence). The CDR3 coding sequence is TGTGCCAGCACCCGGTGGGGGGCCCTAGAGACCCAGTACTTC. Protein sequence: CASTRWGALETQYF.

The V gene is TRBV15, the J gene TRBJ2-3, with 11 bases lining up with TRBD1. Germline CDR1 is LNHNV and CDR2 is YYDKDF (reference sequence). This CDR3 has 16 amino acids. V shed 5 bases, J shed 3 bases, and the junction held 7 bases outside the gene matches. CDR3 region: CATSADRGRLTDTQYF. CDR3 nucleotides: TGTGCCACCAGCGCGGACAGGGGGCGCCTTACAGATACGCAGTATTTT.

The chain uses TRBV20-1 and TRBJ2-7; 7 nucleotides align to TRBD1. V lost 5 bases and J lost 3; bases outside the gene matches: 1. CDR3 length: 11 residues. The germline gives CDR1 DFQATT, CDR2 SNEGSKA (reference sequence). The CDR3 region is CSAGDSYEQYF. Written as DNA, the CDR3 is TGCAGTGCTGGGGACAGCTACGAGCAGTACTTC.

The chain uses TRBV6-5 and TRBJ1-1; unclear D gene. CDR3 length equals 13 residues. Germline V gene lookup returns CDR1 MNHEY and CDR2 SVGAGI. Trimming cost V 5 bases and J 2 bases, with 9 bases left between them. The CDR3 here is CASSAEGNTEAFF. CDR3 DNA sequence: TGTGCCAGCAGTGCGGAGGGAAACACTGAAGCTTTCTTT.

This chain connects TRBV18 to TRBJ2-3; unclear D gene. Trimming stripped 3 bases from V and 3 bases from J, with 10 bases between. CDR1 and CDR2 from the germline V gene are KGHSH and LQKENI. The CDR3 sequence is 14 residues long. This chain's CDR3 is CASSPFTMTDTQYF. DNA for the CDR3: TGTGCCAGCTCACCCTTTACTATGACAGATACGCAGTATTTT.

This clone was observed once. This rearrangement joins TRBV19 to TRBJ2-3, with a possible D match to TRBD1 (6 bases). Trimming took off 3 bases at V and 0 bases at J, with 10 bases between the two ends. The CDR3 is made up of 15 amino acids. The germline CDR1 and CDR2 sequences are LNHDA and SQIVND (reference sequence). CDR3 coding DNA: TGTGCCAGTAGTATTGGGGACATTAGCACAGATACGCAGTATTTT. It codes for CASSIGDISTDTQYF.

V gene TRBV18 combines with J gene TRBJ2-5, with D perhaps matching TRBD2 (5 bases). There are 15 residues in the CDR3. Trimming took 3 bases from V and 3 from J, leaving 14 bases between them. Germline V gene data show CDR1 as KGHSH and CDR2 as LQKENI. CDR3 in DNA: TGTGCCAGCTCACCGTTCGAGGGATTAAAAGAGACCCAGTACTTC. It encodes CASSPFEGLKETQYF.

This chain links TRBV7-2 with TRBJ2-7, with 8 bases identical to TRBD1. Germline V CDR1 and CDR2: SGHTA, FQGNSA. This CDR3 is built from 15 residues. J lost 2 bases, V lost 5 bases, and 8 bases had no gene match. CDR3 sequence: CASSPQTGVPYEQYF. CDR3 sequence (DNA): TGTGCCAGCAGCCCCCAGACAGGGGTTCCCTACGAGCAGTACTTC.

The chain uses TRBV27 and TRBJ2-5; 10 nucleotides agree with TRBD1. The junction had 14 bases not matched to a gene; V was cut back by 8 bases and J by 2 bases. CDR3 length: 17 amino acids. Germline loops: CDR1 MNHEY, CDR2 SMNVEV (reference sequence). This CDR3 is CASPTDERGQGQETQYF. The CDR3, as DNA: TGTGCCAGCCCGACCGACGAGAGGGGACAGGGGCAAGAGACCCAGTACTTC.

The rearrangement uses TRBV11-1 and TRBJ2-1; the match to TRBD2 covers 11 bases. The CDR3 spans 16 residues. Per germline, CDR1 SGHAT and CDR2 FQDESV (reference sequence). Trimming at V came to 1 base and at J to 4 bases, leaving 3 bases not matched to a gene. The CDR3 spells CASSLVAGGNYNEQFF. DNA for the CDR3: TGTGCCAGCAGCTTAGTAGCGGGAGGGAATTACAATGAGCAGTTCTTC. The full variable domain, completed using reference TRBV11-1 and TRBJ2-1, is EAEVAQSPRYKITEKSQAVAFWCDPISGHATLYWYRQILGQGPELLVQFQDESVVDDSQLPKDRFSAERLKGVDSTLKIQPAELGDSAMYLCASSLVAGGNYNEQFFGPGTRLTVL.

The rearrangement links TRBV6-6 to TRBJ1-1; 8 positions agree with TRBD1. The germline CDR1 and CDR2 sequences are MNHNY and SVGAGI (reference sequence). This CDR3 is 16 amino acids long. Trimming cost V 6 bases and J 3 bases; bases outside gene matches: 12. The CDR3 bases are TGTGCCAGCAGGACCCTACAGGGGGTCAAGGACACTGAAGCTTTCTTT. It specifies CASRTLQGVKDTEAFF.

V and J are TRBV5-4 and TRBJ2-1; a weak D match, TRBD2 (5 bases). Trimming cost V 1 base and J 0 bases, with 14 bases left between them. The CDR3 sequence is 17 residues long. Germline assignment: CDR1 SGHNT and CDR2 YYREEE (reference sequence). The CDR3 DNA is TGTGCCAGCAGCTTGCCCAGCGGAACAAGCTCCTACAATGAGCAGTTCTTC. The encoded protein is CASSLPSGTSSYNEQFF.

The CDR3 loop is CASSLSGPPLTEAFF. CDR3 coding DNA: TGTGCCAGCAGCTTATCCGGACCCCCTTTGACTGAAGCTTTCTTT. The chain joins TRBV7-3 to TRBJ1-1; D not certain. Germline V CDR1 and CDR2: SGHTA, FQGTGA. The CDR3 spans 15 residues. Trimming stripped 2 bases from V and 5 bases from J, with 15 bases between.

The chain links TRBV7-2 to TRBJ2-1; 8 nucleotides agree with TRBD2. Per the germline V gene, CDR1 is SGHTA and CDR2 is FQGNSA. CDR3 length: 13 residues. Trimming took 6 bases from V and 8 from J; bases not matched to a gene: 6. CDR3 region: CASSLSGSHEQFF. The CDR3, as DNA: TGTGCCAGCAGTTTAAGCGGGAGCCATGAGCAGTTCTTC.

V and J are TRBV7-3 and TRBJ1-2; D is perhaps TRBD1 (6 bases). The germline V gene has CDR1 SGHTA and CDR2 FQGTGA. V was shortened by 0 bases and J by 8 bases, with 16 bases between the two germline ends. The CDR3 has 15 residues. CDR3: CASSLTGGAAEGYTF. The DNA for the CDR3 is TGTGCCAGCAGCTTAACAGGGGGGGCCGCCGAGGGCTACACCTTC.

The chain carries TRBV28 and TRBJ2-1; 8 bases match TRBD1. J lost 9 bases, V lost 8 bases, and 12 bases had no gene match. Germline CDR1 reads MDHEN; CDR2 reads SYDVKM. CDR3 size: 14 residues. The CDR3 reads CASGASDRGSEQFF. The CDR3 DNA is TGTGCCAGCGGGGCAAGCGACAGGGGCTCTGAGCAGTTCTTC. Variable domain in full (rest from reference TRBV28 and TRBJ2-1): DVKVTQSSRYLVKRTGEKVFLECVQDMDHENMFWYRQDPGLGLRLIYFSYDVKMKEKGDIPEGYSVSREKKERFSLILESASTNQTSMYLCASGASDRGSEQFFGPGTRLTVL.

CDR3 in amino acids: CASSSLQGSFNQPQHF. The CDR3 DNA reads as TGTGCCAGCAGTTCCTTACAGGGGAGTTTCAATCAGCCCCAGCATTTT. The chain has TRBV27 and TRBJ1-5; 7 nucleotides align to TRBD1. Germline CDR1 is MNHEY and CDR2 is SMNVEV (reference sequence). CDR3 length equals 16 residues. The ends lost 4 bases at V and 3 bases at J; junction bases unmatched: 9.

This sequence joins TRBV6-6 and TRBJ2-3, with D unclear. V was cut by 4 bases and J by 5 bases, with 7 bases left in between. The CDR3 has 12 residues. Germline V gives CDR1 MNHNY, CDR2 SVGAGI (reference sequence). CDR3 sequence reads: CASSSGIDTQYF. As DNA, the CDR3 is TGTGCCAGCAGTTCGGGTATAGATACGCAGTATTTT.

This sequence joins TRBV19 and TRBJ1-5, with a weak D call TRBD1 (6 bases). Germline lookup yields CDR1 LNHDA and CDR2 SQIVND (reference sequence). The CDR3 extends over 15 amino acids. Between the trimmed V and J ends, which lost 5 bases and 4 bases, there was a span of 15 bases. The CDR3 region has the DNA TGTGCCAGTAGTCCTTTGGGGAGGGGGAATCAGCCCCAGCATTTT. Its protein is CASSPLGRGNQPQHF. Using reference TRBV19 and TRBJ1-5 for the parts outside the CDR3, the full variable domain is DGGITQSPKYLFRKEGQNVTLSCEQNLNHDAMYWYRQDPGQGLRLIYYSQIVNDFQKGDIAEGYSVSREKKESFPLTVTSAQKNPTAFYLCASSPLGRGNQPQHFGDGTRLSIL.

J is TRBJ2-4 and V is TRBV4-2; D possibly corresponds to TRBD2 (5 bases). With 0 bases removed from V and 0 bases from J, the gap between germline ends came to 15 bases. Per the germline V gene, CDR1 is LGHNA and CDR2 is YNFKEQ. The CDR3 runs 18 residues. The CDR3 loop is CASSQDWRGMIAKNIQYF. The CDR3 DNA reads TGTGCCAGCAGCCAAGATTGGCGAGGGATGATAGCCAAAAACATTCAGTACTTC.

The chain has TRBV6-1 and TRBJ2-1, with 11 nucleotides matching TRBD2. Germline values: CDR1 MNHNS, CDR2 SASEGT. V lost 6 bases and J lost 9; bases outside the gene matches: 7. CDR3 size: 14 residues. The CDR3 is CASRLAGVRSEQFF. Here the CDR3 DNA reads TGTGCCAGCAGACTAGCGGGAGTTCGCAGTGAGCAGTTCTTC.

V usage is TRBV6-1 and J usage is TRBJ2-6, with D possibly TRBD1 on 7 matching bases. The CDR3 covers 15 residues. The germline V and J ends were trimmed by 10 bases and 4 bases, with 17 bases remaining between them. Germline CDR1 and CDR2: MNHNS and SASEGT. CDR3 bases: TGTGCCATCCAGGAGGGGGCGACCGGGGCCAACGTCCTGACTTTC. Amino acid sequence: CAIQEGATGANVLTF.